These 26 T cell receptor beta chains originate from one sample sequenced in a study of T-cell reconstitution after alpha-beta-depleted transplantation in children. Unique molecular identifiers were built into the TCRbeta library. TCRdb itself ran the PCR reads through MiXCR, one entry per CDR3 protein. The repertoire holds about 540,000 distinct CDR3 sequences, around 20% seen once, with over 3% in the top ten. The source material was PBMCs from the stem cell graft donor, sampled from the stem cell graft. These receptors were collected from a human donor who donated a stem cell graft to a child with acute lymphoblastic leukemia.

This clonotype has a handful of counts. The rearrangement links TRBV2 to TRBJ1-2; D call uncertain. The CDR3 contains 12 residues. Germline lookup yields CDR1 SNHLY and CDR2 FYNNEI. With 2 bases removed from V and 7 bases from J, the gap between germline ends came to 8 bases. The CDR3 region has the DNA TGTGCCAGCAGTGAATCGGCAGGTGGCTACACCTTC. It encodes CASSESAGGYTF.

The chain uses TRBV5-1 and TRBJ2-1; TRBD1 matches 9 bases. With V trimmed by 6 bases and J by 3 bases, 7 bases remained unmatched. The CDR3 runs 15 residues. Germline CDR1 is SGHRS and CDR2 is YFSETQ. CDR3 protein: CASKVGTGSYNEQFF. The CDR3 DNA reads TGCGCCAGCAAGGTCGGGACAGGGAGCTACAATGAGCAGTTCTTC.

The rearrangement links TRBV7-6 to TRBJ1-6; no definite D call. Trimming pared 2 bases from V and 4 bases from J, leaving 6 bases between. CDR1 is SGHVS and CDR2 is FNYEAQ in the germline V gene. The CDR3 has 14 amino acids. CDR3 DNA sequence: TGTGCCAGCAGCTTAACAGATTATAATTCACCCCTCCACTTT. It codes for CASSLTDYNSPLHF.

This clonotype was counted only a few times. This rearrangement joins TRBV29-1 to TRBJ1-2; D unclear. The CDR3 length is 13 residues. CDR1 and CDR2 (germline): SQVTM, ANQGSEA. V lost 7 bases to trimming and J lost 4 bases, with 16 bases between them. The CDR3 loop reads CSARGEPSYGYTF. CDR3 in DNA: TGCAGCGCCCGGGGAGAACCGTCCTATGGCTACACCTTC. Full variable domain (remainder filled in from reference TRBV29-1 and TRBJ1-2): SAVISQKPSRDICQRGTSLTIQCQVDSQVTMMFWYRQQPGQSLTLIATANQGSEATYESGFVIDKFPISRPNLTFSTLTVSNMSPEDSSIYLCSARGEPSYGYTFGSGTRLTVV.

This chain links TRBV27 with TRBJ2-1; D may be TRBD1 (6 bases). This CDR3 has 15 residues. The germline V gene encodes CDR1 MNHEY and CDR2 SMNVEV (reference sequence). V was clipped by 5 bases and J by 4 bases, with 15 bases between them. Here the CDR3 DNA reads TGTGCCAGCAGTCTCCGGGACAACCCATACAATGAGCAGTTCTTC. Amino acid sequence: CASSLRDNPYNEQFF.

This clonotype was counted once. It may be a read error: a sequence one base away is much more abundant. This chain links TRBV20-1 with TRBJ2-1, with 9 bases aligning to TRBD2. The length of the CDR3 is 17 residues. From germline, CDR1 is DFQATT and CDR2 SNEGSKA (reference sequence). CDR3 protein: CSARGPPVAGVPHEQIF. The CDR3 DNA sequence: TGCAGTGCTAGGGGGCCCCCGGTAGCGGGAGTCCCCCATGAGCAGATCTTC.

The V call is TRBV29-1, the J call TRBJ1-4; D unclear. From germline, CDR1 is SQVTM and CDR2 ANQGSEA. The CDR3 has 11 residues. The V and J ends lost 7 bases and 8 bases respectively, with 11 bases between them. The CDR3 region is CSALLGEKLFF. The CDR3 DNA reads TGCAGCGCCCTCCTCGGCGAAAAACTGTTTTTT. Full variable domain (remainder filled in from reference TRBV29-1 and TRBJ1-4): SAVISQKPSRDICQRGTSLTIQCQVDSQVTMMFWYRQQPGQSLTLIATANQGSEATYESGFVIDKFPISRPNLTFSTLTVSNMSPEDSSIYLCSALLGEKLFFGSGTQLSVL.

This clonotype was detected many times. The genes are TRBV7-9 and TRBJ2-5, with 12 bases identical to TRBD2. Per germline, CDR1 SEHNR and CDR2 FQNEAQ (reference sequence). This CDR3 is 16 amino acids long. V lost 5 bases and J lost 5; bases outside the gene matches: 9. CDR3 in amino acids: CASSLPLAGGQETQYF. The CDR3 DNA reads TGTGCCAGCAGCCTACCTCTAGCGGGAGGGCAGGAGACCCAGTACTTC.

The V and J genes are TRBV7-9 and TRBJ1-1; D perhaps matches TRBD1 (5 bases). CDR3 size: 11 residues. Trimming left V 7 bases short and J 6 bases short, with 9 bases between. CDR1 and CDR2 (germline): SEHNR, FQNEAQ (reference sequence). CDR3 protein: CASKGIAEAFF. The CDR3 nucleotides are TGTGCCAGCAAGGGGATCGCTGAAGCTTTCTTT.

This clonotype appeared a few times. This sequence joins TRBV7-3 and TRBJ2-2, with 8 bases lining up with TRBD2. V was clipped by 0 bases and J by 3 bases; unmatched bases: 12. The germline V gene has CDR1 SGHTA and CDR2 FQGTGA. This CDR3 spans 19 amino acids. The CDR3 spells CASSLTTSVRFRDTGELFF. Here the CDR3 DNA reads TGTGCCAGCAGCTTAACGACTAGCGTTAGGTTTCGTGACACCGGGGAGCTGTTTTTT.

The J gene is TRBJ2-5, the V gene TRBV12-3 or TRBV12-4; either TRBD1 or TRBD2 may fit D (5 bases each). CDR3 length equals 14 residues. Trimming removed 6 bases from V and 0 bases from J, with 11 bases in between. The CDR3, as DNA: TGTGCCAGCAGCCCTTGGGGGTACCAAGAGACCCAGTACTTC. This translates into CASSPWGYQETQYF.

This clonotype has more than one count but fewer than ten. This chain connects TRBV20-1 to TRBJ1-5; unclear D gene. The V end was cut by 0 bases, the J end by 4 bases, with 13 bases between. CDR3 length: 15 residues. CDR1 and CDR2 from the germline V gene are DFQATT and SNEGSKA (reference sequence). The CDR3 loop reads CSARDWAGKNQPQHF. The CDR3 nucleotides are TGCAGTGCTAGAGATTGGGCGGGGAAGAATCAGCCCCAGCATTTT.

This clonotype has only a few counts. The chain combines TRBV20-1 with TRBJ1-5, with D perhaps matching TRBD1 (5 bases). The CDR3 contains 13 residues. The germline V gene encodes CDR1 DFQATT and CDR2 SNEGSKA (reference sequence). The ends were cut back, 6 bases at V and 3 bases at J, with 12 bases in the middle. CDR3 sequence (DNA): TGCAGTGCGGGGGGAAGGAACAATCAGCCCCAGCATTTT. This translates into CSAGGRNNQPQHF.

V usage is TRBV20-1 and J usage is TRBJ2-1; D ambiguous. This CDR3 comprises 12 residues. Looked up from germline, CDR1 is DFQATT and CDR2 is SNEGSKA (reference sequence). V was shortened by 6 bases and J by 1 base, with 7 bases between the two germline ends. CDR3 sequence reads: CSALESYNEQFF. CDR3 coding DNA: TGCAGTGCATTGGAGTCCTACAATGAGCAGTTCTTC.

This clonotype occurred a few times. The chain uses TRBV5-5 and TRBJ2-7; 8 bases align to TRBD1. The V and J ends lost 4 bases and 6 bases, in that order; junction bases with no gene match: 9. The CDR3 contains 14 residues. The germline V gene has CDR1 SGHKS and CDR2 YYEKEE (reference sequence). In DNA, the CDR3 is TGTGCCAGCAGCATTGGGACAGGATACGGCGAGCAGTACTTC. Protein sequence: CASSIGTGYGEQYF. Full variable domain (missing parts from reference TRBV5-5 and TRBJ2-7): DAGVTQSPTHLIKTRGQQVTLRCSPISGHKSVSWYQQVLGQGPQFIFQYYEKEERGRGNFPDRFSARQFPNYSSELNVNALLLGDSALYLCASSIGTGYGEQYFGPGTRLTVT.

V and J are TRBV12-3 or TRBV12-4 and TRBJ2-2; TRBD1 is a possible D gene (5 bases). Trimming stripped 1 base from V and 1 base from J, with 13 bases between. This CDR3 comprises 17 residues. CDR3 nucleotide sequence: TGTGCCAGCAGTTTAGAGCAGGTACAGGAGAACACCGGGGAGCTGTTTTTT. Translation gives CASSLEQVQENTGELFF.

The J gene is TRBJ2-7, the V gene TRBV12-3 or TRBV12-4; the match to TRBD1 covers 7 bases. V trimming: 8 bases; J trimming: 1 base; junction bases outside the gene matches: 11. CDR3 length equals 15 residues. This CDR3 reads CASRQRQGFSYEQYF. The CDR3, as DNA: TGTGCCAGCCGCCAAAGACAGGGTTTTTCCTACGAGCAGTACTTC.

This clonotype was counted between two and nine times. The chain couples TRBV5-6 to TRBJ1-1, with D unclear. Looked up from germline, CDR1 is SGHDT and CDR2 is YYEEEE. Trimming removed 3 bases at V and 11 bases at J, with 11 bases between. This CDR3 spans 11 amino acids. CDR3 DNA: TGTGCCAGCAGCTCTGGATGGCAGGCTTTCTTT. It encodes CASSSGWQAFF.

This clonotype occurred many times. The chain joins TRBV20-1 to TRBJ1-5; TRBD1 might be the D (6 bases). The CDR3 spans 14 residues. Trimming removed 6 bases from V and 1 base from J, with 13 bases in between. The germline gives CDR1 DFQATT, CDR2 SNEGSKA (reference sequence). This chain's CDR3 is CSAPTGGSNQPQHF. The CDR3, as DNA: TGCAGTGCGCCGACAGGCGGGAGCAATCAGCCCCAGCATTTT.

This clonotype was detected ten times or more. J is TRBJ2-3 and V is TRBV5-1, with unresolved D. Between the trimmed V and J ends, which lost 4 bases and 4 bases, there was a span of 4 bases. Germline CDR1 is SGHRS and CDR2 is YFSETQ. The CDR3 extends over 11 amino acids. The CDR3 is CASSQADTQYF. The CDR3 nucleotides read TGCGCCAGCAGCCAGGCAGATACGCAGTATTTT.

This clonotype was counted a few times. This sequence joins TRBV12-3 or TRBV12-4 and TRBJ1-5; D gene uncertain. V lost 8 bases, J lost 0 bases, and 8 bases lay in between. This CDR3 region has 13 residues. The CDR3 loop reads CASAGFSNQPQHF. Written as DNA, the CDR3 is TGTGCCAGCGCAGGCTTTAGCAATCAGCCCCAGCATTTT.

As regards this clonotype: Since no conserved phenylalanine or tryptophan closes the CDR3, a read error is the likely cause. The limits of the CDR3 on the DNA are not certain, so only TCRdb's listed CDR3 is given. The gene calls are TRBV5-1 and TRBJ1-1. Looked up from germline, CDR1 is SGHRS and CDR2 is YFSETQ. Termini included, the CDR3 measures 9 amino acids. The CDR3 region is CASTHYRGL.

This clonotype was detected only a few times. The chain has TRBV29-1 and TRBJ2-7; the match to TRBD1 covers 7 bases. CDR3 size: 12 residues. The V and J ends lost 5 bases and 5 bases, in that order; junction bases with no gene match: 6. In germline, CDR1 is SQVTM, CDR2 ANQGSEA. CDR3 DNA: TGCAGCGTTCACAGACAGGGCCACGAGCAGTACTTC. It translates to CSVHRQGHEQYF.

This chain links TRBV30 with TRBJ1-2; D is undetermined. Germline V gene sequence: CDR1 GTSNPN, CDR2 SVGIG (reference sequence). CDR3 length equals 15 residues. V lost 2 bases to trimming and J lost 4 bases, with 17 bases between them. For the CDR3, the DNA is TGTGCCTGGAGTAAAGCTGAGTCACGGGGCTATGGCTACACCTTC. It is translated as CAWSKAESRGYGYTF.

This clonotype was seen more than once but under ten times. The V and J genes are TRBV7-8 and TRBJ1-5, with D uncertain. Germline V gene lookup returns CDR1 SGHVS and CDR2 FQNEAQ. V shed 5 bases and J shed 0 bases, with 11 bases lying between them. This CDR3 is built from 15 residues. The CDR3 nucleotides are TGTGCCAGCAGCCCTGGCCGGGTTAGCAATCAGCCCCAGCATTTT. It encodes CASSPGRVSNQPQHF.

V and J are TRBV7-8 and TRBJ2-6; TRBD1 agrees at 8 bases. Germline V gene data show CDR1 as SGHVS and CDR2 as FQNEAQ. The ends lost 5 bases at V and 4 bases at J; junction bases unmatched: 7. The CDR3 is 16 amino acids. The CDR3 protein is CASSMHRGSGANVLTF. In DNA, the CDR3 is TGTGCCAGCAGCATGCACAGGGGGTCCGGGGCCAACGTCCTGACTTTC.